This T cell receptor (beta chain) stems from a study of blood T cell repertoires in COVID-19. Turning to the study itself: Sites across the United States, Italy and Spain contributed samples from acute and convalescent COVID-19. T cells, B-cell-depleted T cells, or PBMCs supplied cDNA or gDNA.

This CDR3 spans 14 amino acids. The V end lost 1 base, the J end lost 3 bases, and 9 bases lay between the germline ends. Germline-derived CDR1 and CDR2 are KGHSH and LQKENI. This clone came up once. In the authors' methods: Amplification of reference gene primers provided the estimated nucleated cell counts. The protocol was immunoSEQ multiplex PCR, while the TCRdb copy is restricted to in-frame clones and leaves out a portion. V and J calls and clone size follow that table, whereas D and trimming were derived from the DNA. The sample shows tens of thousands of clones, roughly 89% of them seen only once.

The sequenced sample consisted of peripheral blood. The rearrangement uses TRBV18 and TRBJ1-1; D call uncertain. The origin of this receptor is a man aged 25 to 45 with acute or convalescent COVID-19. CDR3 DNA: TGTGCCAGCTCACCACAAACTCGGGACACTGAAGCTTTCTTT. This gives the protein CASSPQTRDTEAFF.